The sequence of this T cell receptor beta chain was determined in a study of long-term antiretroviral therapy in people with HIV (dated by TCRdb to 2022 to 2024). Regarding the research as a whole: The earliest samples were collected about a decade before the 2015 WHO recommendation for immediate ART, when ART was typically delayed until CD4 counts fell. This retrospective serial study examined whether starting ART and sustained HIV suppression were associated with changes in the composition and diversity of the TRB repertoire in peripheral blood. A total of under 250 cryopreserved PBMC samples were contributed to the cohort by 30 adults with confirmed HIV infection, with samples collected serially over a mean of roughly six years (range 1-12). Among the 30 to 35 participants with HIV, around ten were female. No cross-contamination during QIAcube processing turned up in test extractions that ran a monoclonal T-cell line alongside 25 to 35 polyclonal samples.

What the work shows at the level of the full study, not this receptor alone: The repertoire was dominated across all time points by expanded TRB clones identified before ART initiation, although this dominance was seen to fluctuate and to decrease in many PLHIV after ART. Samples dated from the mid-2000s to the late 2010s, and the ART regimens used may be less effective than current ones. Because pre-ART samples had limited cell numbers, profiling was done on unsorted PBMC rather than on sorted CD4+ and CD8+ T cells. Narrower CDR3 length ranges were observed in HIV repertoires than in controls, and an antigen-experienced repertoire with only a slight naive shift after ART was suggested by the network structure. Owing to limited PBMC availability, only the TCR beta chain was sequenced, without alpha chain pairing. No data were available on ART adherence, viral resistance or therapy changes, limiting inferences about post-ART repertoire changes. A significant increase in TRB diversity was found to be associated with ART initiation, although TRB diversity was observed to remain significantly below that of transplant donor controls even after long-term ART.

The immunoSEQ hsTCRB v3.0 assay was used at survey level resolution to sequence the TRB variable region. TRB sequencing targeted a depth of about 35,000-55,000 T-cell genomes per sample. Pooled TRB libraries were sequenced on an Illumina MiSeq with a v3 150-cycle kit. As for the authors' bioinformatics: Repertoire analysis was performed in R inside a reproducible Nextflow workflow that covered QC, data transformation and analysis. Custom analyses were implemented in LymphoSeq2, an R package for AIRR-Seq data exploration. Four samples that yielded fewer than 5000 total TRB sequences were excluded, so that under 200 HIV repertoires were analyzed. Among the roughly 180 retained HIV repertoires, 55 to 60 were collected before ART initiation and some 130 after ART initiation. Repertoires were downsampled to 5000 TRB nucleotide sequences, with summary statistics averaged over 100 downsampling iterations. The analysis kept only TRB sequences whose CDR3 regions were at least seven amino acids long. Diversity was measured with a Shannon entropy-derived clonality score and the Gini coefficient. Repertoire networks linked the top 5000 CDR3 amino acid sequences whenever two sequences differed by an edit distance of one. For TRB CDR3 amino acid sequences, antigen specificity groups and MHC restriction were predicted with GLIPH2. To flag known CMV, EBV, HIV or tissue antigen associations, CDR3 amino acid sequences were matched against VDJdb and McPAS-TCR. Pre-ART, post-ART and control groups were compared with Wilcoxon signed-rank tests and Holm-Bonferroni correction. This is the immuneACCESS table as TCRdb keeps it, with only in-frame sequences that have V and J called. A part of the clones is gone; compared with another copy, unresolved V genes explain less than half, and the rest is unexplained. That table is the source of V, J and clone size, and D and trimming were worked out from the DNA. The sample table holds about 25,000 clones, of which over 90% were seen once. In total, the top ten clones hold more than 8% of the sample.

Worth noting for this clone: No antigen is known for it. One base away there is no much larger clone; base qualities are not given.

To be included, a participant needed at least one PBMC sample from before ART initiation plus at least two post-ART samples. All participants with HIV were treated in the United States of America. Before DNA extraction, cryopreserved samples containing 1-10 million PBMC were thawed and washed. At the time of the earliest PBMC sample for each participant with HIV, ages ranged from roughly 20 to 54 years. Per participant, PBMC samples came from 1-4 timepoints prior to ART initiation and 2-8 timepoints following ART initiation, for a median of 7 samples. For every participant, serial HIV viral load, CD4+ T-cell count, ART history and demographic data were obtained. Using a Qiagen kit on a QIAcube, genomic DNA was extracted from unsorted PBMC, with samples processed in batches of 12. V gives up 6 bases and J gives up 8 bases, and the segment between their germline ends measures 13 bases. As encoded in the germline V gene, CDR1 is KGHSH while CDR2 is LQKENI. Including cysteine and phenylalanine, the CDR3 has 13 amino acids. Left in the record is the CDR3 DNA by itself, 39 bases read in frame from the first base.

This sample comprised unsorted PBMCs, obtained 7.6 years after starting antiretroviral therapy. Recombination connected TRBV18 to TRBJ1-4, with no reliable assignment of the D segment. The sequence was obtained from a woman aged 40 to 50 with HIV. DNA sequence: TGTGCCAGCTCCCCGAACGGGCGAGAAAAACTGTTTTTT. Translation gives CASSPNGREKLFF.